The next 17 T cell receptor beta chains were all read from a single sample in a study of T cell responses to AZD1222 COVID-19 vaccine. The method was immunoSEQ multiplex PCR; TCRdb's version includes in-frame clones alone and lacks a portion of them. The profile covers some 200,000 clones, with more than 80% appearing a single time and around 3.8% taken by the ten largest. Sequencing was performed on peripheral blood, taken on day 0 of AZD1222 vaccination. Receptors were obtained from an adult in good health.

The chain is built from TRBV6-5 and TRBJ2-3; D ambiguous. The germline V gene has CDR1 MNHEY and CDR2 SVGAGI. CDR3 size: 12 residues. V was clipped by 6 bases and J by 4 bases, with 8 bases between them. The CDR3 DNA is TGTGCCAGCAGGCCAACTTCAGATACGCAGTATTTT. This encodes CASRPTSDTQYF.

The chain carries TRBV5-1 and TRBJ1-1; D uncertain. Germline V lookup: CDR1 SGHRS, CDR2 YFSETQ. The CDR3 has 16 amino acids. The V end lost 4 bases, the J end lost 0 bases, and 16 bases lay between the germline ends. The CDR3 DNA is TGCGCCAGCAGCGCTGAGGGCCGGACGGTGAACACTGAAGCTTTCTTT. Amino acids: CASSAEGRTVNTEAFF. The full variable domain, in which reference TRBV5-1 and TRBJ1-1 provide the parts outside the CDR3, is KAGVTQTPRYLIKTRGQQVTLSCSPISGHRSVSWYQQTPGQGLQFLFEYFSETQRNKGNFPGRFSGRQFSNSRSEMNVSTLELGDSALYLCASSAEGRTVNTEAFFGQGTRLTVV.

The table lists this clone with a count of one. The rearrangement uses TRBV29-1 and TRBJ1-1, with TRBD1 matching over 7 bases. This CDR3 is 12 amino acids long. CDR1 is SQVTM and CDR2 is ANQGSEA in the germline V gene. With V trimmed by 1 base and J by 6 bases, 2 bases remained unmatched. The CDR3: CSVEGQGSEAFF. Written as DNA, the CDR3 is TGCAGCGTTGAAGGACAGGGATCTGAAGCTTTCTTT.

V and J are TRBV28 and TRBJ1-2, with a possible D match to TRBD1 (6 bases). This CDR3 contains 14 residues. V was trimmed by 2 bases and J by 6 bases, leaving 13 bases between them. Germline CDR1 and CDR2: MDHEN and SYDVKM. CDR3 DNA: TGTGCCAGCAGTTTAGGGGGGCAGGGGAATGGCTACACCTTC. Amino acid sequence: CASSLGGQGNGYTF.

V is TRBV11-2 and J is TRBJ2-5, with TRBD2 identical over 10 bases. After removal of 2 bases from V and 2 bases from J, the junction contained 5 bases not matched to a gene. Germline V gene sequence: CDR1 SGHAT, CDR2 FQNNGV. The CDR3 covers 16 residues. The CDR3 region is CASSLQLAGLQETQYF. CDR3 DNA sequence: TGTGCCAGCAGCTTACAACTAGCGGGGCTTCAAGAGACCCAGTACTTC. The whole variable domain, filled in from reference TRBV11-2 and TRBJ2-5, reads EAGVAQSPRYKIIEKRQSVAFWCNPISGHATLYWYQQILGQGPKLLIQFQNNGVVDDSQLPKDRFSAERLKGVDSTLKIQPAKLEDSAVYLCASSLQLAGLQETQYFGPGTRLLVL.

V gene TRBV28 combines with J gene TRBJ2-1, with 12 bases aligning to TRBD2. The CDR3 is made up of 15 amino acids. V shed 4 bases and J 2 bases; nucleotides not matched to a gene: 0. Germline V lookup: CDR1 MDHEN, CDR2 SYDVKM. In DNA, the CDR3 is TGTGCCAGCAGTTCTAGCGGGGGGGCCTACAATGAGCAGTTCTTC. It translates to CASSSSGGAYNEQFF.

The J gene is TRBJ1-5, the V gene TRBV6-1; D is undetermined. CDR1 MNHNS and CDR2 SASEGT come from the germline V gene. Trimming took 1 base from V and 0 from J, leaving 10 bases between them. This CDR3 comprises 16 residues. The CDR3 spells CASSEDSSYSNQPQHF. DNA for the CDR3: TGTGCCAGCAGTGAAGACAGTTCGTATAGCAATCAGCCCCAGCATTTT.

A single count supports this clone. V and J are TRBV9 and TRBJ1-3, with TRBD1 matching 8 bases. Trimming at V came to 3 bases and at J to 8 bases, leaving 13 bases not matched to a gene. The V gene's germline CDR1 is SGDLS and CDR2 YYNGEE. The CDR3 totals 16 residues. The CDR3 DNA follows: TGTGCCAGCAGCGGGCAGACAGGGGCTCGATCGGACACCATATATTTT. Protein sequence: CASSGQTGARSDTIYF. Complete variable domain (other parts from reference TRBV9 and TRBJ1-3): DSGVTQTPKHLITATGQRVTLRCSPRSGDLSVYWYQQSLDQGLQFLIQYYNGEERAKGNILERFSAQQFPDLHSELNLSSLELGDSALYFCASSGQTGARSDTIYFGEGSWLTVV.

The V call is TRBV5-1, the J call TRBJ1-3; D ambiguous. The CDR3 has 18 amino acids. With 4 bases removed from V and 3 bases from J, the gap between germline ends came to 23 bases. CDR1 is SGHRS and CDR2 is YFSETQ in the germline V gene. CDR3 DNA sequence: TGCGCCAGCAGCCCGGGTGAGGCCCTCGCGGGTAGTGGAAACACCATATATTTT. Translating it yields CASSPGEALAGSGNTIYF.

The V gene is TRBV7-8, the J gene TRBJ1-2; D possibly corresponds to TRBD1 (5 bases). The CDR3 has 13 residues. Germline CDR1 SGHVS, CDR2 FQNEAQ. Trimming stripped 5 bases from V and 3 bases from J, with 10 bases between. CDR3 protein: CASSQGLYYGYTF. The CDR3 coding sequence is TGTGCCAGCAGCCAGGGACTTTACTATGGCTACACCTTC.

The genes are TRBV19 and TRBJ1-4; D is unresolved. CDR3 length: 17 amino acids. V lost 5 bases to trimming and J lost 2 bases, with 18 bases between them. Germline lookup yields CDR1 LNHDA and CDR2 SQIVND (reference sequence). The CDR3 loop reads CASSPRGYRVTNEKLFF. CDR3 DNA: TGTGCCAGTAGTCCTCGAGGTTATAGGGTTACTAATGAAAAACTGTTTTTT.

The CDR3 region has the DNA TGTGCCAGCAGCGATTTCGGCGGCTCCGCCTACGAGCAGTACTTC. Translation: CASSDFGGSAYEQYF. The chain combines TRBV5-4 with TRBJ2-7; D uncertain. Germline values: CDR1 SGHNT, CDR2 YYREEE (reference sequence). V was pared by 4 bases and J by 2 bases, with 16 bases between. The CDR3 sequence is 15 residues long. The full variable domain, with the rest looked up from reference TRBV5-4 and TRBJ2-7, is ETGVTQSPTHLIKTRGQQVTLRCSSQSGHNTVSWYQQALGQGPQFIFQYYREEENGRGNFPPRFSGLQFPNYSSELNVNALELDDSALYLCASSDFGGSAYEQYFGPGTRLTVT.

The gene calls are TRBV10-3 and TRBJ2-7; D is ambiguous. The CDR3 runs to 13 residues. Germline assignment: CDR1 ENHRY and CDR2 SYGVKD. Trimming took 3 bases from V and 0 from J, leaving 6 bases between them. As DNA, the CDR3 is TGTGCCATCAGTGAAAAGAGCTCCTACGAGCAGTACTTC. As protein: CAISEKSSYEQYF.

The chain carries TRBV7-7 and TRBJ2-1; 7 bases are a match to TRBD1. With 5 bases clipped from V and 0 bases from J, the junction kept 7 bases outside the gene matches. The CDR3 length is 16 residues. Germline V gene data show CDR1 as SSHAT and CDR2 as FNYEAQ (reference sequence). CDR3: CASSRGQPSSYNEQFF. CDR3 bases: TGTGCCAGCAGCAGGGGACAGCCAAGCTCCTACAATGAGCAGTTCTTC.

In nucleotides, the CDR3 is TGTGCCAGCAGCTTAACAGGGTCCTCCCTGGACACTGAAGCTTTCTTT. This sequence encodes CASSLTGSSLDTEAFF. J is TRBJ1-1 and V is TRBV7-8, with D maybe TRBD1 (6 bases). Germline V gene sequence: CDR1 SGHVS, CDR2 FQNEAQ. The CDR3 consists of 16 residues. Between the trimmed V and J ends, which lost 2 bases and 3 bases, there was a span of 16 bases.

J is TRBJ1-1 and V is TRBV29-1, with 7 bases fitting TRBD1. The V gene end was trimmed by 8 bases and the J gene end by 1 base; junction bases not matched to a gene: 4. CDR3 size: 12 residues. CDR1 is SQVTM, CDR2 ANQGSEA, per germline. The CDR3 bases are TGCAGCCATTGGACAGGGAACACTGAAGCTTTCTTT. Translation gives CSHWTGNTEAFF.

This CDR3 is CASSLYQETQYF. DNA for the CDR3: TGCGCCAGCAGCTTGTACCAAGAGACCCAGTACTTC. The gene calls are TRBV5-1 and TRBJ2-5; D is unclear. The CDR3 spans 12 residues. V lost 1 base and J lost 0, with 1 base in between. In germline, CDR1 is SGHRS, CDR2 YFSETQ.